This T cell receptor beta chain was identified in a study of T cell changes during pregnancy in multiple sclerosis. Assay: immunoSEQ multiplex PCR; the TCRdb copy retains only in-frame clones and omits some. The sample shows about 50,000 clones, approximately 90% of them seen only once. Germline assignment: CDR1 LNHDA and CDR2 SQIVND (reference sequence). There are 18 residues in the CDR3. The V and J ends lost 5 bases and 3 bases respectively, with 23 bases between them. Here the sequenced sample was CD8+ T cells from peripheral blood mononuclear cells, taken after pregnancy. The source is a female donor with multiple sclerosis, enrolled in a pregnancy study. The chain uses TRBV19 and TRBJ1-5; a possible D gene is TRBD1 (6 bases). CDR3 coding DNA: TGTGCCAGTAGTTCTCACTTGGCGGGGGGCCCGTTCAATCAGCCCCAGCATTTT. Its protein is CASSSHLAGGPFNQPQHF. Full variable domain (missing parts from reference TRBV19 and TRBJ1-5): DGGITQSPKYLFRKEGQNVTLSCEQNLNHDAMYWYRQDPGQGLRLIYYSQIVNDFQKGDIAEGYSVSREKKESFPLTVTSAQKNPTAFYLCASSSHLAGGPFNQPQHFGDGTRLSIL.